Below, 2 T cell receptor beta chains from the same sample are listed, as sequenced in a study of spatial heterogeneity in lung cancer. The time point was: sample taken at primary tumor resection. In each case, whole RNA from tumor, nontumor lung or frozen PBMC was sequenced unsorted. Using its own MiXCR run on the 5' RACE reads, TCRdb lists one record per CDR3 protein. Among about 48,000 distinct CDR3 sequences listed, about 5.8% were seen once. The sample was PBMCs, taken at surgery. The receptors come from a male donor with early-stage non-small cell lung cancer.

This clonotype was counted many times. The CDR3 region has the DNA TGTGCCAGCAGCCCTGGGACACAGATCCTTAATTCACCCCTCCACTTT. This gives the protein CASSPGTQILNSPLHF. The V and J genes are TRBV7-2 and TRBJ1-6, with a tentative D call TRBD1 (6 bases). This CDR3 region has 16 residues. Trimming took off 5 bases at V and 6 bases at J, with 17 bases between the two ends. From germline, CDR1 is SGHTA and CDR2 FQGNSA.

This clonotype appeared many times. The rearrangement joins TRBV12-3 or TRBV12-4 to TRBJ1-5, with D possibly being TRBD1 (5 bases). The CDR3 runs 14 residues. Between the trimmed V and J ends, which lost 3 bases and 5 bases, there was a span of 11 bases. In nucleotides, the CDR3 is TGTGCCAGCAGTTTTGGGGGGACCCATCAGCCCCAGCATTTT. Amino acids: CASSFGGTHQPQHF.